The rows below give T cell receptor beta chains drawn from one sample of a study of blood T cell repertoires in COVID-19. Method: immunoSEQ multiplex PCR; TCRdb's copy keeps in-frame clones and lacks some. This table has 250,000 to 300,000 clones, about four fifths appearing once. The sequencing sample was made of PBMCs or T cells enriched from blood (not recorded which). These receptor sequences come from a man aged 40-50 years who had been exposed to COVID-19. The CDR3 runs from the conserved cysteine through the conserved F or W. Fields, in order: clone size, V gene, D gene, J gene, CDR3 DNA, CDR3 protein. D genes are given only for firm matches. Size is stated for part of the rows, as once, few or many counts, or as a class when the clone is expanded.

size: NA; V: TRBV24-1; D: NA; J: TRBJ2-7; DNA: TGTGCCACCAGTGATTTCGGTGTCGAGCAGTACTTC; CDR3: CATSDFGVEQYF
size: NA; V: TRBV3-1/TRBV3-2; D: TRBD2; J: TRBJ2-2; DNA: TGTGCCAGCAGAGACTCGGGAGGGCCTACCGGGGAGCTGTTTTTT; CDR3: CASRDSGGPTGELFF
size: NA; V: TRBV9; D: NA; J: TRBJ2-1; DNA: TGTGCCAGCAGCGGTCTGGGCGGGTATGAGCAGTTCTTC; CDR3: CASSGLGGYEQFF
size: NA; V: TRBV4-1; D: NA; J: TRBJ1-5; DNA: TGCGCCAGCAGCCAAGAGTTGTCCAGGCCCCAGCATTTT; CDR3: CASSQELSRPQHF
size: NA; V: TRBV2; D: NA; J: TRBJ1-1; DNA: TGTGCCAGCAGTCCCAGCCCCAGGGGTGGCAACACTGAAGCTTTCTTT; CDR3: CASSPSPRGGNTEAFF
size: NA; V: TRBV29-1; D: NA; J: TRBJ2-5; DNA: TGCAGCGTTGTCTCCCCCACCCGACAGAGAGAGACCCAGTACTTC; CDR3: CSVVSPTRQRETQYF
size: NA; V: TRBV5-1; D: NA; J: TRBJ2-5; DNA: TGCGCCAGCAGCATTGGAACAGGTGGAGAGACCCAGTACTTC; CDR3: CASSIGTGGETQYF
size: NA; V: TRBV28; D: NA; J: TRBJ2-7; DNA: TGTGCCACCTGGAGGAGCTACGAGCAGTACTTC; CDR3: CATWRSYEQYF
size: NA; V: TRBV4-2; D: TRBD2; J: TRBJ2-3; DNA: TGTGCCAGCAGCCTAAGAGGGCGGCGGGAGGGTACTAGCACAGATACGCAGTATTTT; CDR3: CASSLRGRREGTSTDTQYF
size: NA; V: TRBV6-5; D: TRBD2; J: TRBJ2-3; DNA: TGTGCCAGCAGTTCCGCTAGCGGGGGACGCACAGATACGCAGTATTTT; CDR3: CASSSASGGRTDTQYF
size: NA; V: TRBV10-1; D: NA; J: TRBJ2-6; DNA: TGCGCCAGCAGTGAACAGGGAGGGAACGTCCTGACTTTC; CDR3: CASSEQGGNVLTF
size: NA; V: TRBV4-1; D: NA; J: TRBJ1-2; DNA: TGCGCCAGCAGCTCTCTAGGGGGGGCGTATGGCTACACCTTC; CDR3: CASSSLGGAYGYTF
size: NA; V: TRBV12-3/TRBV12-4; D: NA; J: TRBJ2-3; DNA: TGTGCCAGCAGTGACAGGACCAATACGCAGTATTTT; CDR3: CASSDRTNTQYF
size: NA; V: TRBV7-2; D: NA; J: TRBJ1-1; DNA: TGTGCCGGAGAATTCCAGGGAGGGACTGAAGCTTTCTTT; CDR3: CAGEFQGGTEAFF
size: few; V: TRBV12-3/TRBV12-4; D: NA; J: TRBJ1-5; DNA: TGTGCCAGCAGTCGGACAGATAATCAGCCCCAGCATTTT; CDR3: CASSRTDNQPQHF
size: once; V: TRBV29-1; D: NA; J: TRBJ1-1; DNA: TGCAGCGTTCGTTCAAGGGGCATGAACACTGAAGCTTTCTTT; CDR3: CSVRSRGMNTEAFF
size: NA; V: TRBV27; D: TRBD1; J: TRBJ1-5; DNA: TGTGCCAGCAGCCTACAGGGGGGTCAGCCCCAGCATTTT; CDR3: CASSLQGGQPQHF
size: NA; V: TRBV10-2; D: NA; J: TRBJ2-7; DNA: TGCGCCAGCAGTGACAACTCCTACGAGCAGTACTTC; CDR3: CASSDNSYEQYF
size: NA; V: TRBV24-1; D: NA; J: TRBJ1-2; DNA: TGTGCCACCAGTGATTCTCGGGGCTACACCTTC; CDR3: CATSDSRGYTF
size: few; V: TRBV19; D: TRBD1; J: TRBJ2-2; DNA: TGTGCCAGCACGACCTTGGGACAGGGCACCGGGGAGCTGTTTTTT; CDR3: CASTTLGQGTGELFF
size: NA; V: TRBV19; D: NA; J: TRBJ2-1; DNA: TGTGCCAGTAGTGCCGACTACGTTGGCGGGCAGTTCTTC; CDR3: CASSADYVGGQFF
size: NA; V: TRBV7-9; D: TRBD2; J: TRBJ2-3; DNA: TGTGCCAGCAGCTTAGCTAGCGGGAGTACAGATACGCAGTATTTT; CDR3: CASSLASGSTDTQYF
size: NA; V: TRBV7-2; D: NA; J: TRBJ2-5; DNA: TGTGCCAGCAGCTTAGGGAGGTTTCAAGAGACCCAGTACTTC; CDR3: CASSLGRFQETQYF
size: NA; V: TRBV10-2; D: NA; J: TRBJ1-5; DNA: TGCGCCAGCAGCGAACGGAGTAGCAATCAGCCCCAGCATTTT; CDR3: CASSERSSNQPQHF
size: NA; V: TRBV18; D: NA; J: TRBJ1-4; DNA: TGTGCCAGCTCACGAGGACAAGAAGAAAAACTGTTTTTT; CDR3: CASSRGQEEKLFF
size: NA; V: TRBV5-4; D: NA; J: TRBJ1-1; DNA: TGTGCCAGCAGCTTGACGGGGGGCACTGAAGCTTTCTTT; CDR3: CASSLTGGTEAFF
size: NA; V: TRBV3-1/TRBV3-2; D: TRBD2; J: TRBJ2-5; DNA: TGTGCCAGCAGCCGAAATCGGATTAGCGGGAGTTCAGGAGAGACCCAGTACTTC; CDR3: CASSRNRISGSSGETQYF
size: once; V: TRBV7-2; D: TRBD2; J: TRBJ2-3; DNA: TGTGCCAGCAGCCGCCCTAAAGCGGGAGGGTCCCCCGGGGATACGCAGTATTTT; CDR3: CASSRPKAGGSPGDTQYF
size: NA; V: TRBV29-1; D: NA; J: TRBJ1-2; DNA: TGCAGCGTTCGCCCCCCACTCGGCTACACCTTC; CDR3: CSVRPPLGYTF
size: NA; V: TRBV12-5; D: TRBD2; J: TRBJ2-5; DNA: TGTGCTAGTGGTTCCATCCCCGGGACTAGCGAGGGGGAGACCCAGTACTTC; CDR3: CASGSIPGTSEGETQYF
size: NA; V: TRBV5-1; D: TRBD2; J: TRBJ2-1; DNA: TGCGCCAGCAGAGGAGCGGGAGTCGAGGTTGTGAATGAGCAGTTCTTC; CDR3: CASRGAGVEVVNEQFF
size: NA; V: TRBV30; D: NA; J: TRBJ2-1; DNA: TGTGCCTGGAGTGGGCGACAGGAGCAGTTCTTC; CDR3: CAWSGRQEQFF
size: NA; V: TRBV4-2; D: NA; J: TRBJ2-7; DNA: TGTGCCAGTAGGAGCAGTTACTTC; CDR3: CASRSSYF
size: NA; V: TRBV11-3; D: TRBD2; J: TRBJ2-2; DNA: TGTGCCAGCAGCTACGACTGGGCTAGCGGGAGTGCGTCCGGGGAGCTGTTTTTT; CDR3: CASSYDWASGSASGELFF
size: NA; V: TRBV19; D: NA; J: TRBJ1-2; DNA: TGTGCCAGTAGTCGGGCTAACTATGGCTACACCTTC; CDR3: CASSRANYGYTF
size: NA; V: TRBV3-1/TRBV3-2; D: NA; J: TRBJ2-3; DNA: TGTGCCAGCAGCCAAGATTCCAGCAGGAAAGCAGATACGCAGTATTTT; CDR3: CASSQDSSRKADTQYF
size: NA; V: TRBV25-1; D: TRBD2; J: TRBJ2-7; DNA: TGTGCCAGCAGCATTCAGGGAGCGGGAGTTACCTACGAGCAGTACTTC; CDR3: CASSIQGAGVTYEQYF
size: NA; V: TRBV3-1/TRBV3-2; D: TRBD2; J: TRBJ2-1; DNA: TGTGCCAGCAGCCGCCTACTAGCGGGAGAGCAGTTCTTC; CDR3: CASSRLLAGEQFF
size: NA; V: TRBV9; D: TRBD1; J: TRBJ1-6; DNA: TGTGCCAGCAGCCCTGGGACAGCGGCTTCACCCCTCCACTTT; CDR3: CASSPGTAASPLHF
size: NA; V: TRBV30; D: NA; J: TRBJ1-4; DNA: TGTGCCTGGGGCCAGATAAATGAAAAACTGTTTTTT; CDR3: CAWGQINEKLFF
size: NA; V: TRBV3-1/TRBV3-2; D: NA; J: TRBJ2-2; DNA: TGTGCCAGCACCCAACTTCTAGCGTCCGGGGAGCTGTTTTTT; CDR3: CASTQLLASGELFF
size: NA; V: TRBV2; D: NA; J: TRBJ1-1; DNA: TGTGCCAGCACCCGGGACAATTCTTTTGCTGAAGCTTTCTTT; CDR3: CASTRDNSFAEAFF
size: once; V: TRBV6-4; D: TRBD1; J: TRBJ1-2; DNA: TGTGCCAGCAGTGACCAAGGGGGCCAGGGCTACACCTTC; CDR3: CASSDQGGQGYTF
size: NA; V: TRBV5-4; D: TRBD2; J: TRBJ2-7; DNA: TGTGCCAGCAGCTTGGGGGGCGGGAGGAGCAGTGCCGAGCAGTACTTC; CDR3: CASSLGGGRSSAEQYF
size: NA; V: TRBV6-4; D: NA; J: TRBJ2-3; DNA: TGTGCCAGCAGTCTCATCGGGGGTAGCACAGATACGCAGTATTTT; CDR3: CASSLIGGSTDTQYF
size: NA; V: TRBV30; D: NA; J: TRBJ1-4; DNA: TGTGCCTGGAGCCGTGGGGGTCCCGCGGGGGAAAAACTGTTTTTT; CDR3: CAWSRGGPAGEKLFF
size: NA; V: TRBV2; D: NA; J: TRBJ1-5; DNA: TGTGCCAGCAGTCCGGAAGAGGAGGTCCTACATTTT; CDR3: CASSPEEEVLHF
size: few; V: TRBV4-2; D: NA; J: TRBJ2-7; DNA: TGTGCCAGCAGCCAGCCACTGGAGAGGGTCGAGTACGAGCAGTACTTC; CDR3: CASSQPLERVEYEQYF
size: few; V: TRBV30; D: TRBD1; J: TRBJ1-2; DNA: TGTGCCTGGAGTCGGATGGGTGGACAGGGCTATGGCTACACCTTC; CDR3: CAWSRMGGQGYGYTF
size: NA; V: TRBV29-1; D: TRBD1; J: TRBJ1-2; DNA: TGCAGCGTTGTAGGTGGGCAGGGGGTATATGGCTACACCTTC; CDR3: CSVVGGQGVYGYTF
size: NA; V: TRBV11-3; D: NA; J: TRBJ2-2; DNA: TGTGCCAGCAGCTTAGGAGGGGGTAACGCGGGCGGGGAGCTGTTTTTT; CDR3: CASSLGGGNAGGELFF
size: once; V: TRBV30; D: NA; J: TRBJ2-6; DNA: TGTGCCTGGAGTGGGGCCGGGGCCAACGTCCTGACTTTC; CDR3: CAWSGAGANVLTF
size: NA; V: TRBV7-9; D: NA; J: TRBJ2-1; DNA: TGTGCCAGCAGCCCGGGACTCACGAGCTCCTACAATGAGCAGTTCTTC; CDR3: CASSPGLTSSYNEQFF
size: NA; V: TRBV3-1/TRBV3-2; D: NA; J: TRBJ1-2; DNA: TGTGCCAGCAGCCAAGAACGGACAGTCTATGGCTACACCTTC; CDR3: CASSQERTVYGYTF